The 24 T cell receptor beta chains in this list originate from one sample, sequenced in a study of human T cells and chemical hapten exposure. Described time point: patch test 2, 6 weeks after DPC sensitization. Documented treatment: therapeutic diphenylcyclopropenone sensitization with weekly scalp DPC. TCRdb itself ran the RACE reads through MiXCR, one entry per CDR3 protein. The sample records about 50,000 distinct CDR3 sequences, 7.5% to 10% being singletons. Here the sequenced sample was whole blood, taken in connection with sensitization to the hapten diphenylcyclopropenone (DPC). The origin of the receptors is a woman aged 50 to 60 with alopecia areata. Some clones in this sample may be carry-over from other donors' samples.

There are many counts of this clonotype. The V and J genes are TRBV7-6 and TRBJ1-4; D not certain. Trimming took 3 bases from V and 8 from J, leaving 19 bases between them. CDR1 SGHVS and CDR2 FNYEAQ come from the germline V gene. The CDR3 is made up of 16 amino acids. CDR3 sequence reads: CASSLLAPRGEEKLFF. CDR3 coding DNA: TGTGCCAGCAGCTTGTTAGCGCCGCGGGGAGAAGAAAAACTGTTTTTT.

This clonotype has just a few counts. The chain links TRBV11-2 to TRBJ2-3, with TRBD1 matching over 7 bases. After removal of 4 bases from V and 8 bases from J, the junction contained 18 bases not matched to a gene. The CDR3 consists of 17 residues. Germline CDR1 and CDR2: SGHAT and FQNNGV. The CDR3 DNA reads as TGTGCCAGCAGCTCCTTGTTAGAGACAGGGTCTCACGGTACGCAGTATTTT. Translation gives CASSSLLETGSHGTQYF.

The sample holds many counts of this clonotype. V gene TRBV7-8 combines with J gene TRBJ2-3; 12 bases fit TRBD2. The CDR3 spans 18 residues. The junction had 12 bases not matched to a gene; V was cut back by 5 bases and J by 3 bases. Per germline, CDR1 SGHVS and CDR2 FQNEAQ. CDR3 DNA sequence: TGTGCCAGCAGCCCTCGACTAGCGGGAGAGCGGTTAACAGATACGCAGTATTTT. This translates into CASSPRLAGERLTDTQYF. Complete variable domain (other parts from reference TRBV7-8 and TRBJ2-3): GAGVSQSPRYKVAKRGQDVALRCDPISGHVSLFWYQQALGQGPEFLTYFQNEAQLDKSGLPSDRFFAERPEGSVSTLKIQRTQQEDSAVYLCASSPRLAGERLTDTQYFGPGTRLTVL.

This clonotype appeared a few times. DNA of the CDR3: TGTGCCAGCAGCTTACGGGGGGCCGACTACAATGAGCAGTTCTTC. Encoded protein: CASSLRGADYNEQFF. The rearrangement uses TRBV11-2 and TRBJ2-1, with D possibly being TRBD2 (7 bases). The V gene's germline CDR1 is SGHAT and CDR2 FQNNGV. Trimming removed 2 bases at V and 3 bases at J, with 11 bases between. The CDR3 contains 15 residues. The full variable domain, rest sourced from reference TRBV11-2 and TRBJ2-1, is EAGVAQSPRYKIIEKRQSVAFWCNPISGHATLYWYQQILGQGPKLLIQFQNNGVVDDSQLPKDRFSAERLKGVDSTLKIQPAKLEDSAVYLCASSLRGADYNEQFFGPGTRLTVL.

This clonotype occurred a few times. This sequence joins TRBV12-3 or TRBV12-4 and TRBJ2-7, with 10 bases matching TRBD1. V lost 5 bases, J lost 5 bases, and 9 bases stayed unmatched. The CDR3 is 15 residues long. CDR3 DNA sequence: TGTGCCAGCAGTACGACAGGGGGCTTTTCTCACGAGCAGTACTTC. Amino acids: CASSTTGGFSHEQYF.

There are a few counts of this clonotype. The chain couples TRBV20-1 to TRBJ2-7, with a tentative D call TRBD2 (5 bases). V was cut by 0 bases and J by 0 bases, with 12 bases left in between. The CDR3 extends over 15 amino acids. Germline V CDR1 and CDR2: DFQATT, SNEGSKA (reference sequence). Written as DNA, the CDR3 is TGCAGTGCTAGAGATATTAGGGAGAGCTCCTACGAGCAGTACTTC. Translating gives CSARDIRESSYEQYF.

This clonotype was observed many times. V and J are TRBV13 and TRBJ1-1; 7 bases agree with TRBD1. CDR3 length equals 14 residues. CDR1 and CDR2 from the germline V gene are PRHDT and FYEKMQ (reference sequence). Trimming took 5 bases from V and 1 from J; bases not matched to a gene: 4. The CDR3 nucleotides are TGTGCCAGCAGCCCGCGACAGGGGAACACTGAAGCTTTCTTT. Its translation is CASSPRQGNTEAFF.

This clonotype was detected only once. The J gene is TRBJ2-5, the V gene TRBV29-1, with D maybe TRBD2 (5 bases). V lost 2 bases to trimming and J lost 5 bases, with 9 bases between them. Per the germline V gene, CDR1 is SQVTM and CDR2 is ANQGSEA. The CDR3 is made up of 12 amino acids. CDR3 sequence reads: CSVEPGMETQYF. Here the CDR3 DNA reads TGCAGCGTTGAACCGGGGATGGAGACCCAGTACTTC.

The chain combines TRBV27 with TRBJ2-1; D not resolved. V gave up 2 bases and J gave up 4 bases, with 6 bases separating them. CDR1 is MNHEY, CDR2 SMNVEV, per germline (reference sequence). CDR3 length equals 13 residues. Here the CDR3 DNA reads TGTGCCAGCAGTTTAGGAGTATACAATGAGCAGTTCTTC. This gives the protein CASSLGVYNEQFF.

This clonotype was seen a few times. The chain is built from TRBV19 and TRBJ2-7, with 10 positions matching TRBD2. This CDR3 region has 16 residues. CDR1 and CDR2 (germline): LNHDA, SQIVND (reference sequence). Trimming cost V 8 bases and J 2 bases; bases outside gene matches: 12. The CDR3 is CASSRRTSGSPYEQYF. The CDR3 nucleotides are TGTGCCAGTTCGCGTAGGACTAGCGGAAGTCCCTACGAGCAGTACTTC. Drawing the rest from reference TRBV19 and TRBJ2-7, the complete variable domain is DGGITQSPKYLFRKEGQNVTLSCEQNLNHDAMYWYRQDPGQGLRLIYYSQIVNDFQKGDIAEGYSVSREKKESFPLTVTSAQKNPTAFYLCASSRRTSGSPYEQYFGPGTRLTVT.

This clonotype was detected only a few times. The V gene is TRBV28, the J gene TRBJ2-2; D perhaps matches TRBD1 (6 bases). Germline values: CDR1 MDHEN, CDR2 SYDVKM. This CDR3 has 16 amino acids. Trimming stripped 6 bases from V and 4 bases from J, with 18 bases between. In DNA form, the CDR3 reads TGTGCCAGCAGATACCACAGGGTACTGGCCACCGGGGAGCTGTTTTTT. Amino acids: CASRYHRVLATGELFF. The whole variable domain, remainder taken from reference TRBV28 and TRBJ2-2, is DVKVTQSSRYLVKRTGEKVFLECVQDMDHENMFWYRQDPGLGLRLIYFSYDVKMKEKGDIPEGYSVSREKKERFSLILESASTNQTSMYLCASRYHRVLATGELFFGEGSRLTVL.

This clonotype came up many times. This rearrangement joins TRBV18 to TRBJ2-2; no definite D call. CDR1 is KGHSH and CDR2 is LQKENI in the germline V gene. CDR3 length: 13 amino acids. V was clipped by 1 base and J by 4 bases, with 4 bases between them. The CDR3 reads CASSPQPTGELFF. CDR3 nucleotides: TGTGCCAGCTCACCACAGCCCACCGGGGAGCTGTTTTTT.

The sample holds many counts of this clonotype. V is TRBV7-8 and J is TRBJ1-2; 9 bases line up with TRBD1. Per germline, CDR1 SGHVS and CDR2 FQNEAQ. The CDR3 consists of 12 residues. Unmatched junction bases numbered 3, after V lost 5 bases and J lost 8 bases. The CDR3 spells CASSRGQGGYTF. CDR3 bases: TGTGCCAGCAGCAGGGGACAGGGCGGCTACACCTTC.

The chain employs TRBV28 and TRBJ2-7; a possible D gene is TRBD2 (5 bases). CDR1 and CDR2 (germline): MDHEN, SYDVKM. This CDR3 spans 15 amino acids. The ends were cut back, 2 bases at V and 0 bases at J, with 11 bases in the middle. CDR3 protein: CASSLRSEVSYEQYF. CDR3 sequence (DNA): TGTGCCAGCAGTTTAAGATCGGAGGTCTCCTACGAGCAGTACTTC.

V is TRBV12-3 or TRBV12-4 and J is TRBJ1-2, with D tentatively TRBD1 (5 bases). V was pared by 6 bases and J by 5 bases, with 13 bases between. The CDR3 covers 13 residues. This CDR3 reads CASRSTVEYGYTF. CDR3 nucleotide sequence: TGTGCCAGCAGGTCGACAGTAGAATATGGCTACACCTTC.

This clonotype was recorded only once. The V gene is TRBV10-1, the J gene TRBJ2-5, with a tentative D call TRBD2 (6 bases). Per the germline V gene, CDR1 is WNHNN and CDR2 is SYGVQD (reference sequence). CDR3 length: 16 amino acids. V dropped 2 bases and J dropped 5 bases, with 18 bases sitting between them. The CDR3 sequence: CASSESTSYGQETQYF. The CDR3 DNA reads TGCGCCAGCAGTGAGAGCACTAGCTATGGGCAGGAGACCCAGTACTTC.

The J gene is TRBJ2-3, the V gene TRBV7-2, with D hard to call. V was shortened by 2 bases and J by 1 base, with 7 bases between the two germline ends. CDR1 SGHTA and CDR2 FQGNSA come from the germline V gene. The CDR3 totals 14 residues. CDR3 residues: CASSLSRGTDTQYF. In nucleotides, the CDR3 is TGTGCCAGCAGCTTATCCCGGGGCACAGATACGCAGTATTTT.

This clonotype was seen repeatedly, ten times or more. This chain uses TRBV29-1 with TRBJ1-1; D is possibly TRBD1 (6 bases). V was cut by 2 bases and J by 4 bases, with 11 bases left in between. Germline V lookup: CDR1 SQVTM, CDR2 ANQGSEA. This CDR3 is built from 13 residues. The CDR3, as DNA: TGCAGCGTTGAATACAGGGCGGCCACTGAAGCTTTCTTT. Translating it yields CSVEYRAATEAFF. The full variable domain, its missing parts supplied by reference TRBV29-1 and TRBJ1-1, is SAVISQKPSRDICQRGTSLTIQCQVDSQVTMMFWYRQQPGQSLTLIATANQGSEATYESGFVIDKFPISRPNLTFSTLTVSNMSPEDSSIYLCSVEYRAATEAFFGQGTRLTVV.

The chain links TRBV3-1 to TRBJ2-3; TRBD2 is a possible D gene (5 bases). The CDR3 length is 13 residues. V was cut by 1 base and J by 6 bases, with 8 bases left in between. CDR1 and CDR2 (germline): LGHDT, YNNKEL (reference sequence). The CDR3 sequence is CASSQGRRDTQYF. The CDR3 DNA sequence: TGTGCCAGCAGCCAAGGGAGGCGGGATACGCAGTATTTT.

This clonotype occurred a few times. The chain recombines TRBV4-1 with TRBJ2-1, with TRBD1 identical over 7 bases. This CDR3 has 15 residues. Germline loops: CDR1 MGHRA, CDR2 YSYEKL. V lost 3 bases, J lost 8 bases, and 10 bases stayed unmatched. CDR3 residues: CASSQQDRAGDEQFF. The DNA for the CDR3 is TGCGCCAGCAGCCAGCAAGACAGGGCTGGGGATGAGCAGTTCTTC.

Written as DNA, the CDR3 is TGCAGCGTCACTGACAGATCCCGCGAGCAGTACTTC. Residues: CSVTDRSREQYF. The chain couples TRBV29-1 to TRBJ2-7; weak D call: TRBD1 (5 bases). Germline V CDR1 and CDR2: SQVTM, ANQGSEA. The CDR3 spans 12 residues. V was pared by 6 bases and J by 6 bases, with 15 bases between.

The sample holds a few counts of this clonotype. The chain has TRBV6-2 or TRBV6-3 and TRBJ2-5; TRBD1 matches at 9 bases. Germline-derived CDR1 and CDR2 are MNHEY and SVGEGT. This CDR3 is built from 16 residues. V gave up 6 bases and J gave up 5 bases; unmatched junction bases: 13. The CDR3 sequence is CASRNNRDRAIETQYF. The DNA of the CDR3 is TGTGCCAGCAGAAACAACCGGGACAGGGCTATTGAGACCCAGTACTTC.

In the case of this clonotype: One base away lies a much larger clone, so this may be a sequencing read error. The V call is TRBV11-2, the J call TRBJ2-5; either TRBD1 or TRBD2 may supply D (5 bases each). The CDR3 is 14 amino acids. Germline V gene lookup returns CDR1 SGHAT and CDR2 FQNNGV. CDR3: CARSLATWDETQYF. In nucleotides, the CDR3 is TGTGCCAGGAGCTTAGCCACATGGGACGAGACCCAGTACTTC.

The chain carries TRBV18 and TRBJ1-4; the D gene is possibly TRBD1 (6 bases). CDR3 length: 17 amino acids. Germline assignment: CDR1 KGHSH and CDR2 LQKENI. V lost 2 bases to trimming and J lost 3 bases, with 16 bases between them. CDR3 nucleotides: TGTGCCAGCTCACCATCCGGACAGAGCTTCCCTAATGAAAAACTGTTTTTT. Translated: CASSPSGQSFPNEKLFF.